The 8 T cell receptor beta chains given below trace back to one sample, sequenced in a study of blood T cell repertoires in COVID-19. Clones were read by immunoSEQ multiplex PCR, and TCRdb kept only the in-frame ones, dropping some. The sample shows 200,000 to 250,000 clones, around 82% of them seen only once. The sample was peripheral blood. These receptors were obtained from a human donor in a cohort sampled during active COVID-19.

About this clone itself: Additional DNA sequences in this sample encode the identical CDR3. The rearrangement uses TRBV19 and TRBJ2-7; the D gene is possibly TRBD2 (5 bases). Per germline, CDR1 LNHDA and CDR2 SQIVND (reference sequence). CDR3 length: 12 residues. Trimming took off 3 bases at V and 3 bases at J, with 6 bases between the two ends. As DNA, the CDR3 is TGTGCCAGTAGTATTGGGAGCTACGAGCAGTACTTC. The encoded protein is CASSIGSYEQYF.

This clone came up once. The chain couples TRBV3-1 (or the pseudogene TRBV3-2) to TRBJ2-1, with D perhaps TRBD1 (5 bases). The CDR3 covers 16 residues. Germline assignment: CDR1 LGHDT and CDR2 YNNKEL (reference sequence). Trimming took 4 bases from V and 3 from J, leaving 16 bases between them. The DNA of the CDR3 is TGTGCCAGCAGCCGGGGCGCGCTGGATTTCTACAATGAGCAGTTCTTC. Translated: CASSRGALDFYNEQFF.

The chain uses TRBV5-1 and TRBJ2-4; 8 bases line up with TRBD2. V was clipped by 4 bases and J by 9 bases; unmatched bases: 9. The CDR3 length is 14 residues. Germline CDR1 and CDR2: SGHRS and YFSETQ. CDR3 sequence: CASSPGTSISIQYF. CDR3 sequence (DNA): TGCGCCAGCAGCCCAGGGACTAGTATTAGCATTCAGTACTTC. The variable domain in full, completed from reference TRBV5-1 and TRBJ2-4, reads KAGVTQTPRYLIKTRGQQVTLSCSPISGHRSVSWYQQTPGQGLQFLFEYFSETQRNKGNFPGRFSGRQFSNSRSEMNVSTLELGDSALYLCASSPGTSISIQYFGAGTRLSVL.

This clone was seen a handful of times. The chain has TRBV7-9 and TRBJ2-7, with 9 bases lining up with TRBD1. Unmatched junction bases numbered 7, after V lost 4 bases and J lost 3 bases. This CDR3 contains 15 residues. Germline V CDR1 and CDR2: SEHNR, FQNEAQ (reference sequence). CDR3 coding DNA: TGTGCCAGCAGCTCCACCGGGACAGGGCACTACGAGCAGTACTTC. It specifies CASSSTGTGHYEQYF.

CDR3 sequence: CASSSTLPGQGPSYEQYF. The CDR3 DNA reads TGTGCCAGCAGTTCCACTCTCCCCGGACAGGGGCCCTCCTACGAGCAGTACTTC. The rearrangement uses TRBV7-2 and TRBJ2-7; 9 bases fit TRBD1. This CDR3 has 18 amino acids. CDR1 is SGHTA and CDR2 is FQGNSA in the germline V gene. Losses at the gene ends were 6 bases for V and 0 bases for J; bases not matched to a gene: 15.

V gene TRBV4-2 combines with J gene TRBJ1-1; no clear D gene. Deletions cut 1 base from V and 3 bases from J, with 12 bases between. Germline loops: CDR1 LGHNA, CDR2 YNFKEQ. There are 15 residues in the CDR3. The chain's CDR3 is CASSQVLRGHTEAFF. The DNA of the CDR3 is TGTGCCAGCAGCCAAGTATTGCGCGGCCACACTGAAGCTTTCTTT.

This chain uses TRBV10-3 with TRBJ1-3; 7 nucleotides match TRBD1. The germline V gene has CDR1 ENHRY and CDR2 SYGVKD. Trimming at V came to 10 bases and at J to 0 bases, leaving 12 bases not matched to a gene. This CDR3 is 16 amino acids long. CDR3 in DNA: TGTGCCACCACCTGGGGACAGTTCTTCTCTGGAAACACCATATATTTT. It codes for CATTWGQFFSGNTIYF.

In its sample, this clone was seen a few times. The V gene is TRBV3-1 (or the pseudogene TRBV3-2), the J gene TRBJ2-5; the D gene is possibly TRBD2 (6 bases). The germline V gene has CDR1 LGHDT and CDR2 YNNKEL (reference sequence). V was cut by 3 bases and J by 5 bases, with 16 bases left in between. This CDR3 contains 15 residues. The CDR3 spells CASSHDSARGETQYF. CDR3 bases: TGTGCCAGCAGCCACGACTCCGCCCGGGGGGAGACCCAGTACTTC.